The 6 T cell receptor beta chains below all came from one sample that was sequenced in a study of TIL therapy for anti-PD-1-resistant metastatic lung cancer. The immunoSEQ assay was v3. Method: immunoSEQ multiplex PCR; TCRdb's copy keeps in-frame clones and lacks some. The data contain 95,000 or so clones, roughly 65% of them singletons. Time point meaning: pre-treatment sample, taken before nivolumab and TIL therapy. Most excised metastases sampled were pleural nodules or supraclavicular lymph nodes. The source was tumor tissue, collected at baseline. All receptors derive from a person between 25 and 80 years old with non-small cell lung cancer.

The sample holds a few counts of this clone. V and J are TRBV27 and TRBJ2-5, with 9 bases that match TRBD1. With 6 bases clipped from V and 4 bases from J, the junction kept 9 bases outside the gene matches. The CDR3 loop spans 15 amino acids. The germline gives CDR1 MNHEY, CDR2 SMNVEV (reference sequence). For the CDR3, the DNA is TGTGCCAGCAGGGGGGAACAGGGGGCTTCAGAGACCCAGTACTTC. Encoded protein: CASRGEQGASETQYF.

The chain joins TRBV6-5 to TRBJ2-7; D is unclear. V was cut by 2 bases and J by 0 bases, with 11 bases left in between. The CDR3 is made up of 15 amino acids. CDR1 MNHEY and CDR2 SVGAGI come from the germline V gene. CDR3 coding DNA: TGTGCCAGCAGTTACGGGCCAGGCGACTCCTACGAGCAGTACTTC. This encodes CASSYGPGDSYEQYF.

V gene TRBV9 combines with J gene TRBJ2-5, with TRBD2 as a possible D gene (6 bases). The ends were cut back, 3 bases at V and 5 bases at J, with 11 bases in the middle. The CDR3 extends over 13 amino acids. CDR1 and CDR2 from the germline V gene are SGDLS and YYNGEE. CDR3 in amino acids: CASSAAGGETQYF. The CDR3, as DNA: TGTGCCAGCAGCGCCGCCGGAGGGGAGACCCAGTACTTC.

V usage is TRBV5-1 and J usage is TRBJ2-7, with a possible D match to TRBD2 (5 bases). This CDR3 contains 16 residues. The V gene's germline CDR1 is SGHRS and CDR2 YFSETQ. Trimming cost V 4 bases and J 4 bases, with 21 bases left between them. The CDR3 reads CASSRTSGDIQYEQYF. Here the CDR3 DNA reads TGCGCCAGCAGCCGAACGTCCGGGGATATACAATACGAGCAGTACTTC.

The chain recombines TRBV6-2 or TRBV6-3 with TRBJ1-1, with a tentative D call TRBD1 (5 bases). The germline V gene has CDR1 MNHEY and CDR2 SVGEGT. With 2 bases removed from V and 4 bases from J, the gap between germline ends came to 14 bases. The CDR3 is 15 amino acids. CDR3 sequence reads: CASSYGPGKVTEAFF. The CDR3 nucleotides are TGTGCCAGCAGTTACGGGCCAGGGAAGGTCACTGAAGCTTTCTTT.

The chain employs TRBV3-1 (or the pseudogene TRBV3-2) and TRBJ1-6; unclear D gene. The length of the CDR3 is 15 residues. The V gene lost 4 bases and the J gene lost 14 bases, with 21 bases spanning the gap. CDR1 and CDR2 from the germline V gene are LGHDT and YNNKEL (reference sequence). DNA of the CDR3: TGTGCCAGCAGCCCCTCCGGGTCCCCGGCTACGTCCCTCCACTTT. This translates into CASSPSGSPATSLHF.